Listed below are T cell receptor beta chains from one sample, sequenced in a study of CD8+ T cells in alopecia areata. Using immunoSEQ multiplex PCR, the repertoire was profiled, and TCRdb retains in-frame clones only, with some absent. Here the sample spans more than 200,000 clones, under 80% being singletons. The sequences come from CD4+ T cells sorted from blood, collected at week 0. All receptors come from a human donor with alopecia areata. Each CDR3 is given with its conserved first and last residue. D genes are given only for firm matches. Only some rows state a clone size, as once, few, many or a class for expanded clones.

clone size | J gene | D gene | V gene | CDR3 DNA | CDR3 protein
few | TRBJ2-3 | - | TRBV18 | TGTGCCAGCTCACCACCAGGCACAGATACGCAGTATTTT | CASSPPGTDTQYF
- | TRBJ2-6 | - | TRBV7-2 | TGTGCCAGCAGCTTAGCCGTCTCTGGGGCCAACGTCCTGACTTTC | CASSLAVSGANVLTF
- | TRBJ2-6 | TRBD1 | TRBV6-5 | TGTGCCAGCAGGACAGGGGCTGGGGCCAACGTCCTGACTTTC | CASRTGAGANVLTF
- | TRBJ2-7 | - | TRBV30 | TGTGCCTGGAGTCTAGACGAACCCTGGCGCGAGCAGTACTTC | CAWSLDEPWREQYF
many | TRBJ1-2 | TRBD1 | TRBV2 | TGTGCCAGCAGGGGGACAGGGAGTGGCTACACCTTC | CASRGTGSGYTF
once | TRBJ1-1 | - | TRBV30 | TGTGCCTGGAGTGCGGCAGCTACCATGAACACTGAAGCTTTCTTT | CAWSAAATMNTEAFF
- | TRBJ2-7 | TRBD1 | TRBV5-1 | TGCGCCAGCAGCCTCGGACAGGGGTCTCCCTACGAGCAGTACTTC | CASSLGQGSPYEQYF
- | TRBJ2-7 | TRBD2 | TRBV7-2 | TGTGCCAGCAGCAATAGCGGGGGGGCTTACGAGCAGTACTTC | CASSNSGGAYEQYF
- | TRBJ2-2 | TRBD2 | TRBV30 | TGTGCCTGGAGCGCCGCTTATGCGGGGGGGCTTGACACCGGGGAGCTGTTTTTT | CAWSAAYAGGLDTGELFF
- | TRBJ2-7 | - | TRBV13 | TGTGCCAGCAGCTTCCTGGGGCAGGGGGGCGAGCAGTACTTC | CASSFLGQGGEQYF
- | TRBJ1-1 | - | TRBV30 | TGTGCCGGTAGGAAGAACACTGAAGCTTTCTTT | CAGRKNTEAFF
- | TRBJ2-5 | - | TRBV9 | TGTGCCAGCAGCACATGGGGAGGCCAAGAGACCCAGTACTTC | CASSTWGGQETQYF